Sequencing of this TCR beta chain was carried out in a study of OX40 agonist ivuxolimab in advanced cancers. Regarding the research as a whole: Ivuxolimab was an agonistic, fully human IgG2 monoclonal antibody directed against OX40 (CD134), a costimulatory receptor. The paper covers the monotherapy dose-escalation part of the phase I ivuxolimab trial, which included N of about 56 patients. Of the roughly 52 patients in dose escalation, approximately 20 had hepatocellular carcinoma, about 15 had melanoma, 9 had renal cell carcinoma and 9 had head and neck cancer. The purpose of peripheral TCRbeta sequencing was to test whether ivuxolimab changed TCR sequence diversity and led to clonal T-cell expansion. Three dose-escalation patients achieved partial responses, one with hepatocellular carcinoma and two with cutaneous melanoma. In the dose-escalation cohort, around four fifths of patients were male, and the mean age was about 55 years, with a range of about 23 to 90. Prior anti-PD-1, anti-PD-L1 or anti-CTLA-4 therapy was permitted, and checkpoint inhibitors had been received by about 37% of dose-escalation patients. Intravenous ivuxolimab was administered to patients every 2 weeks at six dose levels: 0.01, 0.1, 0.3, 1.5, 3 and 10 mg/kg. The paper as a whole reports these results and caveats: In partial responders in the 0.1-3.0 mg/kg groups, normalized peripheral clonal expansion was found to be among the lowest, especially among CD8+ T cells. The antigen specificity of the clonally expanded peripheral T cells was not determined. Low levels of normalized T-cell clonal expansion were also seen in some patients who did not respond. On average, CD8+ T cells showed more expanded clones than CD4+ T cells after ivuxolimab. At doses of 0.1 to 3.0 mg/kg, clonal expansion of both CD4+ and CD8+ blood T cells was observed from baseline to week 6.

Patients with a history of autoimmune disease or receiving systemic immunosuppression were excluded from the trial. Peripheral blood for TCR sequencing was collected from all dose cohorts at baseline, on cycle 4 day 1, and on cycle 7 day 1. The samples were taken from a phase I, first-in-human, multicenter, open-label dose-escalation trial of ivuxolimab. The trial enrolled adults with locally advanced or metastatic head and neck squamous cell, hepatocellular, melanoma or renal cell carcinoma. Before TCR sequencing, CD4+ and CD8+ T cells were separately sorted from peripheral blood. For sequencing of the TCRbeta CDR3 region, genomic DNA was extracted from the sorted cells. The immunoSEQ Assay was used for sequencing of TCRbeta CDR3 regions. TCRdb holds this immuneACCESS table with in-frame rearrangements only. Some clones are missing; in checked studies, unresolved V genes explain under half, and the rest has no known cause. The sample table holds some 19,000 clones, of which over 70% were seen once. The ten biggest clones cover about 17% of the sample.

CDR1 and CDR2 were assigned from the germline V gene as SGDLS and YYNGEE. The junction carries 11 bases between V and J, which are trimmed by 3 bases and 4 bases respectively. The CDR3 sequence holds 14 residues, the cysteine and phenylalanine included. Only the CDR3 part of the read is kept: 42 bases, read in frame from the first base. On this clone itself: Its recognized antigen is unknown. Per-base quality was not reported, and no clone a single base away is much larger than it.

In this chain, TRBV9 is recombined with TRBJ2-1, with TRBD2 as a weak D call on 5 bases. This sequence originates from an adult with an advanced solid tumor such as melanoma, head and neck, liver or kidney cancer. Sequences were derived from CD4+ or CD8+ T cells sorted from blood, sampled in a trial of the OX40 agonist ivuxolimab. The CDR3 loop reads CASSGSSGYNEQFF. The nucleotide sequence reads as follows: TGTGCCAGCAGCGGCTCGAGCGGTTACAATGAGCAGTTCTTC.